This TCR beta chain was identified in a study of CD8+ T cells in alopecia areata. Whole-study findings and limits: In patients, TCRs were shared less clearly than in mice, and HLA may possibly be involved.

Comment on this clone: The antigen remains undetermined.

Sorting of CD4+ cells into CD25+CD127- cells (for about 5 patients) was performed. Reverse transcribed after extraction, RNA yielded cDNA as the sequencing template. Sequenced by immunoSEQ multiplex PCR; TCRdb stores in-frame clones only, minus some. Among about 37,000 clones, less than 55% were seen once, and the ten largest hold more than 1.5%. Germline V gene sequence: CDR1 MNHEY, CDR2 SVGAGI. The CDR3 runs to 14 residues. Trimming took 5 bases from V and 6 from J; bases not matched to a gene: 9. V usage is TRBV6-5 and J usage is TRBJ2-7; 8 positions match TRBD2. Sample: CD4+ Tregs sorted from blood. The clonotype originates from a human donor with alopecia areata. CDR3 loop: CASSLPGTRIEQYF. Written as DNA, the CDR3 is TGTGCCAGCAGTCTTCCCGGGACTAGGATCGAGCAGTACTTC.